These 10 T cell receptor beta chains share one sample of origin, sequenced in a study of blood T cells in healthy people across ages. The second PCR ran about 6 to 11 cycles with a sample-barcoded 5' primer and J-beta primers. TCRdb re-called the 5' RACE reads through MiXCR, storing one row per CDR3 protein. The data show under 850,000 distinct CDR3 sequences, approximately 35% seen once. The source material was blood. These receptors all stem from a man in his late teens or twenties in good health.

There are many counts of this clonotype. CDR3 loop: CSARKGLDYNEQFF. As DNA, the CDR3 is TGCAGTGCTAGGAAGGGACTAGACTACAATGAGCAGTTCTTC. This chain uses TRBV20-1 with TRBJ2-1, with 8 bases identical to TRBD2. Germline V gene lookup returns CDR1 DFQATT and CDR2 SNEGSKA (reference sequence). J was trimmed by 3 bases and V by 3 bases; bases with no gene match: 4. This CDR3 contains 14 residues.

This clonotype has a handful of counts. The chain uses TRBV5-1 and TRBJ2-5; no reliable D call. The V end lost 7 bases, the J end lost 1 base, and 20 bases lay between the germline ends. Germline V lookup: CDR1 SGHRS, CDR2 YFSETQ. The CDR3 runs to 16 residues. The CDR3 nucleotides read TGCGCCAGCGTCCGAACCCCTCTAGTAGTCCAAGAGACCCAGTACTTC. Its translation: CASVRTPLVVQETQYF.

J is TRBJ2-3 and V is TRBV13; 8 nucleotides line up with TRBD2. The germline V gene has CDR1 PRHDT and CDR2 FYEKMQ (reference sequence). Germline trimming cut 5 bases from V and 1 base from J; bases unmatched to any gene: 11. This CDR3 contains 17 residues. CDR3 in DNA: TGTGCCAGCAGCGATTGGGACGGGGGGGAAGGCACAGATACGCAGTATTTT. Amino acids: CASSDWDGGEGTDTQYF.

The chain has TRBV20-1 and TRBJ2-5, with D maybe TRBD1 (5 bases). Germline CDR1 reads DFQATT; CDR2 reads SNEGSKA (reference sequence). V dropped 2 bases and J dropped 1 base, with 5 bases sitting between them. The CDR3 contains 12 residues. In DNA, the CDR3 is TGCAGTGCTAGACAGGGCCAAGAGACCCAGTACTTC. This sequence encodes CSARQGQETQYF.

This clonotype has a handful of counts. V usage is TRBV20-1 and J usage is TRBJ2-1; tentative D call: TRBD1 (6 bases). The V and J ends lost 0 bases and 5 bases respectively, with 23 bases between them. This CDR3 is built from 18 residues. Germline values: CDR1 DFQATT, CDR2 SNEGSKA (reference sequence). The CDR3, as DNA: TGCAGTGCTAGAGATTACGTCCAGGGGTGGGGGATAGACAATGAGCAGTTCTTC. Protein sequence: CSARDYVQGWGIDNEQFF.

This clonotype was seen only a few times. The V call is TRBV3-1, the J call TRBJ1-2, with D uncertain. The ends were cut back, 0 bases at V and 7 bases at J, with 9 bases in the middle. The CDR3 sequence is 13 residues long. Germline CDR1 reads LGHDT; CDR2 reads YNNKEL (reference sequence). This chain's CDR3 is CASSQDSRGGYTF. CDR3 coding DNA: TGTGCCAGCAGCCAAGATAGTCGTGGTGGCTACACCTTC.

The table lists this clonotype with a count of one. Given a much more abundant clone one base away, this may be a read error. The DNA is omitted, as the CDR3 cannot be located on it reliably, and the CDR3 follows TCRdb's listing. The V and J genes are TRBV21-1 and TRBJ1-2; the table's D call, TRBD1, was not checked against the DNA. TRBV21-1 is an annotated pseudogene. Termini included, the CDR3 measures 15 amino acids. CDR3 residues: CASSLTTASNYGCTF.

V is TRBV12-3 or TRBV12-4 and J is TRBJ2-3; D possibly corresponds to TRBD2 (6 bases). Trimming removed 10 bases at V and 1 base at J, with 18 bases between. CDR3 size: 15 residues. The CDR3 DNA sequence: TGTGCCAACATCCGAGGAGGGGCCCGCACAGATACGCAGTATTTT. Its translation: CANIRGGARTDTQYF.

A note on this clonotype: Given a much more abundant clone one base away, this may be a read error. The chain links TRBV12-3 or TRBV12-4 to TRBJ2-7, with D possibly matching TRBD2 (6 bases). The CDR3 length is 14 residues. The V and J ends lost 3 bases and 12 bases respectively, with 21 bases between them. CDR3 residues: CASSLLGGRETRYF. CDR3 DNA: TGTGCCAGCAGTTTGTTGGGAGGTAGAGAGACCCGGTACTTC.

In its sample, this clonotype was seen once. This chain joins TRBV29-1 and TRBJ2-5; D possibly matches TRBD1 or TRBD2 (5 bases each). The germline V gene has CDR1 SQVTM and CDR2 ANQGSEA. The V end was cut by 3 bases, the J end by 2 bases, with 7 bases between. This CDR3 has 12 residues. The CDR3 DNA reads TGCAGCGTTGATGGGGGACAAGAGACCCAGTACTTC. It is translated as CSVDGGQETQYF.